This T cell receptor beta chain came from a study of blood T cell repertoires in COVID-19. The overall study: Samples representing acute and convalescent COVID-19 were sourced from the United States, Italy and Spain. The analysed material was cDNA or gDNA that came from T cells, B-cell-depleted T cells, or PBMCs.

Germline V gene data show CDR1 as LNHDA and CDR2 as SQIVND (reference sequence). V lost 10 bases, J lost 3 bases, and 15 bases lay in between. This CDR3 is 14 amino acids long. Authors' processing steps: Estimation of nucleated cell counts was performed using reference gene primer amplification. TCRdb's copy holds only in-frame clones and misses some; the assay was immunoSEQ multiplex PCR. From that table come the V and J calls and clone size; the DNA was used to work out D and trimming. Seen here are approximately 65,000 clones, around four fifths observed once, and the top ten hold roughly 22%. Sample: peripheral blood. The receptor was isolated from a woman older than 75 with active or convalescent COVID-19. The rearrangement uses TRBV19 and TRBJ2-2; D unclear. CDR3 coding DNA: TGTGCCACCCGTTTATTCGGAGACACCGGGGAGCTGTTTTTT. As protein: CATRLFGDTGELFF. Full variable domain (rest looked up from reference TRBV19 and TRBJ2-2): DGGITQSPKYLFRKEGQNVTLSCEQNLNHDAMYWYRQDPGQGLRLIYYSQIVNDFQKGDIAEGYSVSREKKESFPLTVTSAQKNPTAFYLCATRLFGDTGELFFGEGSRLTVL.